This T cell receptor beta chain was captured in a study of blood T cell repertoires in COVID-19 (dated by TCRdb to the early 2020s). As for the study more broadly: Samples covering the acute and convalescent phases of COVID-19 were provided by collaborators in the United States, Italy and Spain. The material from the prospective study consisted of cDNA or gDNA derived from T cells, B-cell-depleted T cells, or PBMCs. Deeply sampled blood TCRbeta repertoires from subjects exposed to, actively infected with, or recovered from COVID-19 were included in the dataset. A freely available public database, intended as a resource for researchers studying the immune response to SARS-CoV-2, is where the repertoires were released. Samples came from the ongoing ImmuneRACE study (first 160 participants) plus 1,254 subjects from 6 global collaborators. A de-identified subject ID, COVID-19 status, age in years and sex were almost always included in the sample metadata. Where HLA class I and class II types were available, the types were taken from metadata supplied by the sample provider, not from assay-based typing.

The CDR3, cysteine through phenylalanine, is 14 amino acids long. The entry retains the CDR3 DNA only, 42 bases that are in frame from base 1. The germline V gene encodes CDR1 KGHSH and CDR2 LQKENI. A distance of 22 bases separates the germline ends of V and J, which lose 4 bases and 15 bases respectively. The immunoSEQ Assay, a bias-controlled multiplex PCR, was used to amplify TCRbeta CDR3 regions from genomic DNA. Under the source paper's analysis protocol: The number of nucleated cells in each sample was estimated from the amplification of reference gene primers within the assay. To quantify the absolute abundance of each unique TCRbeta CDR3 rearrangement, sequence reads were collapsed and filtered. Productive Simpson clonality was computed per sample as the square root of Simpson's diversity index over productive rearrangements. Imported from immuneACCESS, the table was reduced by TCRdb to in-frame sequences with V and J called. These copies leave out some clones; in studies compared against another copy, an unresolved V gene accounts for under half, and the cause of the remainder is not known. The V and J calls and clone size come from that table; D and trimming were worked out from the DNA. This sample has 490,000 or so clones in its table, and about nine tenths of those were observed once. 7% to 10% of the sample comes from the top ten.

General findings and caveats noted by the study authors: The amount of clinical and demographic metadata varied by source and participant and was provided uncurated.

Participants in the prospective study were aged about 18 to 95 years, lived in under 30 United States geographic areas, and enrolled through a virtual design. In the prospective study, cohorts were assigned on the basis of participant-reported clinical history obtained from a screening survey and a study questionnaire. For ImmuneRACE Cohort 3, a participant was defined as recovered based on two consecutive negative NP/OP PCR tests, clearance by a healthcare professional, or resolution of symptoms. In the prospective study, mobile phlebotomists collected whole blood, serum and a nasopharyngeal or oropharyngeal swab from each participant. Participants in the prospective study had the option to provide additional blood draws and questionnaires over a 2-month period. Before DNA extraction, blood samples from the prospective study were shipped at room temperature or frozen. In the case of this clone: Its recognized antigen is unknown. Per-base quality was not reported, and no clone a single base away is much larger than it.

The rearrangement joined TRBV18 to TRBJ2-1; the D gene remains uncertain. Specimen: PBMCs or T cells enriched from blood (not recorded which). This receptor was taken from an older woman who had recovered from COVID-19. The CDR3 is CASSHDVAGGGGFF. The DNA sequence is as follows: TGTGCCAGCTCACACGACGTGGCAGGTGGTGGTGGGTTCTTC.